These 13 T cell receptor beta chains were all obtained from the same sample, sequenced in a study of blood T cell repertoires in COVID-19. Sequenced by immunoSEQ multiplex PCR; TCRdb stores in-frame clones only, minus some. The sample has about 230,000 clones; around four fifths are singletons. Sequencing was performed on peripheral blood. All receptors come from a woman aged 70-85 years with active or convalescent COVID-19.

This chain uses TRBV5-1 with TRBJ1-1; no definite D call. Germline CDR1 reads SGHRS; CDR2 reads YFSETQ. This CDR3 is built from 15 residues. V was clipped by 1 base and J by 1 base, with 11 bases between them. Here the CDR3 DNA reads TGCGCCAGCAGCTTGATGTATGACAAGAACACTGAAGCTTTCTTT. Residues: CASSLMYDKNTEAFF. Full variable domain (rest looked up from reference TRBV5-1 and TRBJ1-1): KAGVTQTPRYLIKTRGQQVTLSCSPISGHRSVSWYQQTPGQGLQFLFEYFSETQRNKGNFPGRFSGRQFSNSRSEMNVSTLELGDSALYLCASSLMYDKNTEAFFGQGTRLTVV.

The CDR3 region has the DNA TGTGCCAGCAGTCCATCCAATCCCCAGCCCCAGCATTTT. Translation: CASSPSNPQPQHF. V and J are TRBV12-3 or TRBV12-4 and TRBJ1-5, with no clear D. CDR3 length equals 13 residues. With 5 bases removed from V and 7 bases from J, the gap between germline ends came to 12 bases.

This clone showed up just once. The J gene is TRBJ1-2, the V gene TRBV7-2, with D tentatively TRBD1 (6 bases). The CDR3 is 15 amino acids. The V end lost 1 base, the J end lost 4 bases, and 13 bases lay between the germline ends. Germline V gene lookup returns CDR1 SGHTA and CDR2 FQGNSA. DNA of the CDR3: TGTGCCAGCAGCTTAGTTGGCAGGGGACCCTATGGCTACACCTTC. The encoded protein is CASSLVGRGPYGYTF.

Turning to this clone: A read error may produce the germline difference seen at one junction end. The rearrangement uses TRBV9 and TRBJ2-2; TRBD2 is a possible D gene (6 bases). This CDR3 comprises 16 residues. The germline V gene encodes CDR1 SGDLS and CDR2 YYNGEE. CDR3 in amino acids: CASSVRGDPNTGGLFF. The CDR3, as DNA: TGTGCCAGCAGCGTACGAGGTGATCCGAACACCGGGGGGCTGTTTTTT.

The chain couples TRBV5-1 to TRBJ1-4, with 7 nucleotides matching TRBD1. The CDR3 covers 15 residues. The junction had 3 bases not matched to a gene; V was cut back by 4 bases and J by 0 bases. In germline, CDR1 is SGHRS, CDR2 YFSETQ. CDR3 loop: CASSQGQATNEKLFF. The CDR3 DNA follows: TGCGCCAGCAGCCAAGGACAGGCAACTAATGAAAAACTGTTTTTT.

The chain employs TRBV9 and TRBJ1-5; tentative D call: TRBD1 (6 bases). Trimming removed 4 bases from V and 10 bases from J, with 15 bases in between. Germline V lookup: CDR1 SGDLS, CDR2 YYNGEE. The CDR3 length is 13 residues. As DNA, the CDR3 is TGTGCCAGCAGCCCAACAGGGATGGGTCCCCAGCATTTT. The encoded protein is CASSPTGMGPQHF.

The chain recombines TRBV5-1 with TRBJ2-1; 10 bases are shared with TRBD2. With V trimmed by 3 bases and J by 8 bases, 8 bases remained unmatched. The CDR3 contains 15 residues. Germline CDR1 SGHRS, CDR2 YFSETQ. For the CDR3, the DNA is TGCGCCAGCAGCTACCTAGCGGGAGAGAGCGATGAGCAGTTCTTC. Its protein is CASSYLAGESDEQFF.

CDR3 protein: CAGTGTGDNSPLHF. The CDR3, as DNA: TGTGCCGGTACCGGGACAGGGGATAATTCACCCCTCCACTTT. The V and J genes are TRBV30 and TRBJ1-6; 10 bases fit TRBD1. The V gene end was trimmed by 8 bases and the J gene end by 5 bases; junction bases not matched to a gene: 6. CDR1 and CDR2 from the germline V gene are GTSNPN and SVGIG (reference sequence). The CDR3 runs 14 residues.

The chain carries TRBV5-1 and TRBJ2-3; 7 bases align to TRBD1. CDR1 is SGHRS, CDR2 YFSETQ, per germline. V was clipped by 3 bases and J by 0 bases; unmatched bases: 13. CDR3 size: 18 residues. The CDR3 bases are TGCGCCAGCAGCTACCCCCGCTCGTCGACAGGGAGCACAGATACGCAGTATTTT. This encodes CASSYPRSSTGSTDTQYF.

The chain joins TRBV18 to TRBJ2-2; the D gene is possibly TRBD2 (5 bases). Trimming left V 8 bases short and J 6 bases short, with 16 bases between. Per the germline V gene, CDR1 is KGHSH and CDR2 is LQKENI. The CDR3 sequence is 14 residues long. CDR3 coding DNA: TGTGCCAGCCCCACCCAGAGGGCGTCCGGGGAGCTGTTTTTT. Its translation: CASPTQRASGELFF.

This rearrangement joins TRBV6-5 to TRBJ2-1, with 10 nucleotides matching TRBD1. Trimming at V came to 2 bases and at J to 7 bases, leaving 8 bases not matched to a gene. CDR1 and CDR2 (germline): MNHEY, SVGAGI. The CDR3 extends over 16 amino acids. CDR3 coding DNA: TGTGCCAGCAGTTACGTCCCGGGACAGGGGTCAAATGAGCAGTTCTTC. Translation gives CASSYVPGQGSNEQFF.

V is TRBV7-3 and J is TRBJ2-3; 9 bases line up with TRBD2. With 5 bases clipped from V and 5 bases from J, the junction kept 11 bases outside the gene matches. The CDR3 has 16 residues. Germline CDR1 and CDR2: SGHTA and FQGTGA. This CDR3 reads CASSPMVAGAGDTQYF. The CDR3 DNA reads TGTGCCAGCAGCCCTATGGTAGCGGGGGCTGGAGATACGCAGTATTTT.

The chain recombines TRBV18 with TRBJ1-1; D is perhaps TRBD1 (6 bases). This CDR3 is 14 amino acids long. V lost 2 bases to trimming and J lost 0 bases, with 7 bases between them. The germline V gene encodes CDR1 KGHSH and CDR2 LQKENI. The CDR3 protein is CASSPNRVNTEAFF. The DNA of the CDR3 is TGTGCCAGCTCACCAAACAGGGTGAACACTGAAGCTTTCTTT.